This TCR beta chain was recorded in a study of cytomegalovirus exposure and HLA in healthy donors. The study, taken as a whole, reports: Later analysis suggested most CMV-associated TCR beta chains were HLA-restricted. Later genetic work tied a missense DCLRE1C variant to beta-chain V and J trimming. Specific recognition of CMV antigens was confirmed in vitro for a few chains (all CMV-associated). The study assumed roughly uniform donor sequencing depth for presence/absence analyses.

This clone was seen more than once but under ten times. What it recognizes is unknown. PCR employed 60 Vbeta and 13 Jbeta primers. Only in-frame clones appear in the TCRdb table, and some are missing; sequencing was by immunoSEQ multiplex PCR. Of over 150,000 clones listed, about 74% are singletons. Material: PBMCs. The source of this sequence is a woman aged 40 to 50 in good health and CMV-seronegative.

The CDR3: CASRAGRGEKLFF. The CDR3 region has the DNA TGTGCCAGTCGGGCAGGCCGGGGTGAAAAACTGTTTTTT. The chain links TRBV19 to TRBJ1-4; D gene ambiguous. Trimming removed 8 bases at V and 7 bases at J, with 14 bases between. The CDR3 totals 13 residues. Germline values: CDR1 LNHDA, CDR2 SQIVND (reference sequence).